This T cell receptor (beta chain) was sequenced for a study of OX40 agonist ivuxolimab in advanced cancers. Whole-study context: The patients received agonistic anti-OX40 (CD134) antibody ivuxolimab.

Notes on the study in general: Both CD4+ and CD8+ T cell populations in blood had undergone clonal expansion by week 6 at 0.1 to 3.0 mg/kg.

Blood sampling took place at baseline, cycle 4 day 1, and cycle 7 day 1. As regards this clone: Its specificity is unknown.

The trim removed 5 bases at V and 5 bases at J, leaving 9 bases unmatched. This CDR3 is 15 amino acids long. Germline V CDR1 and CDR2: MDHEN, SYDVKM. Clones were read by immunoSEQ multiplex PCR, and TCRdb kept only the in-frame ones, dropping some. The repertoire holds 74,000 or so clones, with roughly 91% as singletons. The chain combines TRBV28 with TRBJ1-5; 7 positions agree with TRBD1. The TCR comes from an adult with an advanced solid tumor such as melanoma, head and neck, liver or kidney cancer. The material was CD4+ or CD8+ T cells sorted from blood, obtained in a trial of the OX40 agonist ivuxolimab. The CDR3 DNA sequence: TGTGCCAGCAGTCCTCTGGACAGGCGATATCAGCCCCAGCATTTT. Encoded protein: CASSPLDRRYQPQHF.